These 15 T cell receptor beta chains were sequenced from one sample in a study of regulatory T cells in long-lasting Graves disease. Time point of the sample: persistent/refractory GD, antithyroid drugs over 5 years with positive TRAb. PBMC RNA served as the TCR library source. CDR3-region Arm-PCR and iRepertoire HTBI primers produced the TCR beta libraries. MiXCR, run by TCRdb on the multiplex PCR reads, gives a single entry per CDR3 protein. The data show over 450,000 distinct CDR3 sequences, with around a fifth seen just once and approximately 6.4% held by the top ten. The material was peripheral blood mononuclear cells (PBMCs), obtained when the disease was refractory, from a patient treated with antithyroid drugs. The receptor source for this set is a female donor with Graves disease.

This clonotype showed up many times. V is TRBV11-3 and J is TRBJ2-5, with TRBD2 as a possible D gene (6 bases). The CDR3 length is 13 residues. Germline V CDR1 and CDR2: SGHNT, YENEEA. V lost 2 bases, J lost 5 bases, and 9 bases lay in between. CDR3 in DNA: TGTGCCAGCAGCTTAACTAGCATGGAGACCCAGTACTTC. Translated, it gives CASSLTSMETQYF.

This clonotype has only a few counts. The chain uses TRBV19 and TRBJ2-6, with no clear D. Looked up from germline, CDR1 is LNHDA and CDR2 is SQIVND (reference sequence). V gave up 6 bases and J gave up 0 bases, with 12 bases separating them. CDR3 length: 16 residues. The CDR3 is CASRGPPYSGANVLTF. The CDR3, as DNA: TGTGCCAGTAGAGGACCGCCTTACTCTGGGGCCAACGTCCTGACTTTC.

This clonotype has at least ten counts. The chain links TRBV2 to TRBJ1-6; D gene unclear. CDR1 SNHLY and CDR2 FYNNEI come from the germline V gene. The V end lost 0 bases, the J end lost 14 bases, and 8 bases lay between the germline ends. The CDR3 is 12 amino acids. Here the CDR3 reads CASSEAGITLHF. The CDR3 DNA sequence: TGTGCCAGCAGTGAAGCAGGGATCACCCTCCACTTT. Full variable domain (missing parts from reference TRBV2 and TRBJ1-6): EPEVTQTPSHQVTQMGQEVILRCVPISNHLYFYWYRQILGQKVEFLVSFYNNEISEKSEIFDDQFSVERPDGSNFTLKIRSTKLEDSAMYFCASSEAGITLHFGNGTRLTVT.

V usage is TRBV30 and J usage is TRBJ2-7, with 8 bases identical to TRBD2. CDR3 size: 13 residues. The V segment lost 3 bases and the J segment 3 bases; nucleotides outside the gene matches: 4. Germline values: CDR1 GTSNPN, CDR2 SVGIG (reference sequence). The CDR3 nucleotides read TGTGCCTGGAGGTACAGCGGGAGCTACGAGCAGTACTTC. Amino acid sequence: CAWRYSGSYEQYF. The full variable domain, completed using reference TRBV30 and TRBJ2-7, is SQTIHQWPATLVQPVGSPLSLECTVEGTSNPNLYWYRQAAGRGLQLLFYSVGIGQISSEVPQNLSASRPQDRQFILSSKKLLLSDSGFYLCAWRYSGSYEQYFGPGTRLTVT.

The V call is TRBV5-1, the J call TRBJ2-5; the D is unclear. Germline CDR1 is SGHRS and CDR2 is YFSETQ. The CDR3 has 13 amino acids. Trimming took off 0 bases at V and 4 bases at J, with 7 bases between the two ends. CDR3 protein: CASSLAWGETQYF. DNA of the CDR3: TGCGCCAGCAGCTTGGCCTGGGGAGAGACCCAGTACTTC.

A word on this clonotype: A much bigger clone sits one base away, suggesting this may be a read error. V is TRBV27 and J is TRBJ1-2, with D hard to call. The germline V gene encodes CDR1 MNHEY and CDR2 SMNVEV (reference sequence). Trimming took 5 bases from V and 0 from J, leaving 16 bases between them. This CDR3 comprises 16 residues. CDR3 in amino acids: CASSEPKYDSNYGYTF. The CDR3 DNA is TGTGCCAGCAGTGAGCCGAAATATGACTCTAACTATGGCTACACCTTC.

This clonotype appeared many times. This chain uses TRBV11-2 with TRBJ2-2; D not resolved. Looked up from germline, CDR1 is SGHAT and CDR2 is FQNNGV. The CDR3 length is 14 residues. V dropped 0 bases and J dropped 7 bases, with 9 bases sitting between them. For the CDR3, the DNA is TGTGCCAGCAGCTTAGATGCCGTCGGCGGGGAGCTGTTTTTT. Amino acids: CASSLDAVGGELFF. Drawing the rest from reference TRBV11-2 and TRBJ2-2, the complete variable domain is EAGVAQSPRYKIIEKRQSVAFWCNPISGHATLYWYQQILGQGPKLLIQFQNNGVVDDSQLPKDRFSAERLKGVDSTLKIQPAKLEDSAVYLCASSLDAVGGELFFGEGSRLTVL.

This clonotype was observed a handful of times. The CDR3 DNA sequence: TGTGCCACCAGTGACCCGGGTCACTTTGGCTACACCTTC. The encoded protein is CATSDPGHFGYTF. The chain employs TRBV24-1 and TRBJ1-2, with no clear D. Germline-derived CDR1 and CDR2 are KGHDR and SFDVKD. The CDR3 is 13 residues long. V gave up 4 bases and J gave up 7 bases, with 12 bases separating them.

This clonotype came up a few times. The rearrangement uses TRBV30 and TRBJ1-1; possibly TRBD1 for D (5 bases). Trimming pared 0 bases from V and 1 base from J, leaving 9 bases between. The CDR3 runs to 14 residues. In germline, CDR1 is GTSNPN, CDR2 SVGIG (reference sequence). The CDR3 protein is CAWSVLQGNTEAFF. The CDR3 bases are TGTGCCTGGAGTGTACTCCAGGGGAACACTGAAGCTTTCTTT. The full variable domain, in which reference TRBV30 and TRBJ1-1 provide the parts outside the CDR3, is SQTIHQWPATLVQPVGSPLSLECTVEGTSNPNLYWYRQAAGRGLQLLFYSVGIGQISSEVPQNLSASRPQDRQFILSSKKLLLSDSGFYLCAWSVLQGNTEAFFGQGTRLTVV.

To note about this clonotype: At one end the junction does not follow the germline gene, possibly because of a read error. The chain combines TRBV11-2 with TRBJ2-3, with 13 bases aligning to TRBD2. The CDR3 contains 15 residues. The V gene's germline CDR1 is SGHAT and CDR2 FQNNGV. The CDR3 nucleotides are TGTGCCAGCAGCTCACTAGCGGGGGGGCGATCGACGCAGTGTTTT. This encodes CASSSLAGGRSTQCF.

This clonotype has ten or more counts. CDR3 in DNA: TGTGCCAGCAGCCGGGGACAGGGGGTCGGAGAGACCCAGTACTTC. Translating it yields CASSRGQGVGETQYF. The chain is built from TRBV28 and TRBJ2-5; TRBD1 agrees at 11 bases. V lost 6 bases, J lost 4 bases, and 7 bases stayed unmatched. The CDR3 is 15 residues long. Germline values: CDR1 MDHEN, CDR2 SYDVKM.

This clonotype was recorded a few times. CDR3 bases: TGTGCCAGCAGAGATGACAGGGGAGGCACCGGGGAGCTGTTTTTT. It specifies CASRDDRGGTGELFF. The rearrangement joins TRBV2 to TRBJ2-2; 8 positions match TRBD1. There are 15 residues in the CDR3. V lost 6 bases, J lost 4 bases, and 7 bases stayed unmatched. The germline gives CDR1 SNHLY, CDR2 FYNNEI.

This clonotype was seen a few times. The chain joins TRBV20-1 to TRBJ2-2, with D maybe TRBD1 (5 bases). Trimming left V 2 bases short and J 7 bases short, with 11 bases between. The germline V gene has CDR1 DFQATT and CDR2 SNEGSKA (reference sequence). This CDR3 region has 13 residues. The CDR3 loop reads CSARTPGLGELFF. Written as DNA, the CDR3 is TGCAGTGCTAGAACCCCAGGGCTCGGGGAGCTGTTTTTT.

About this clonotype: A read error may explain this, as a much larger clone is one base away. This chain connects TRBV12-3 or TRBV12-4 to TRBJ2-5; 10 nucleotides agree with TRBD2. V lost 8 bases and J lost 7; bases outside the gene matches: 10. The CDR3 contains 14 residues. The CDR3, as DNA: TGTGCCAGCCGCAGCGGGGGGGTTGGGGGGACCCAGTACTTC. Protein product: CASRSGGVGGTQYF.

In the case of this clonotype: A single base separates this from a much larger clone, so it may be a read error. This chain joins TRBV20-1 and TRBJ2-5; possible D gene TRBD1, 6 bases. CDR3 length: 15 residues. CDR1 is DFQATT and CDR2 is SNEGSKA in the germline V gene (reference sequence). CDR3 protein: CSGKRGSQYQGTQYF. In DNA, the CDR3 is TGCAGTGGGAAGAGGGGGAGCCAGTACCAAGGGACCCAGTACTTC.